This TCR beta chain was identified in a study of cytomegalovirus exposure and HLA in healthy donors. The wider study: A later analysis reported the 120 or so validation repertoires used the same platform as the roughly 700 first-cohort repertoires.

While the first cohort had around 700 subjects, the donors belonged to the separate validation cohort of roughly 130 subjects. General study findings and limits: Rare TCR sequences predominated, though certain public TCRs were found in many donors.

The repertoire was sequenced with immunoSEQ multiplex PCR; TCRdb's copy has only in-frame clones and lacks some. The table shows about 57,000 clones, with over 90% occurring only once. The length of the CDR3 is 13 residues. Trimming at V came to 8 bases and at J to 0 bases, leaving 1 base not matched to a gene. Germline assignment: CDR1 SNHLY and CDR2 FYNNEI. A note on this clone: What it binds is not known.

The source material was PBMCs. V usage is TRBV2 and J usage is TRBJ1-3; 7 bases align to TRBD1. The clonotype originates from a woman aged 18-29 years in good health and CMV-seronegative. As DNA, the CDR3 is TGTGCCAGCCGACAGGGCTCTGGAAACACCATATATTTT. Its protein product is CASRQGSGNTIYF.